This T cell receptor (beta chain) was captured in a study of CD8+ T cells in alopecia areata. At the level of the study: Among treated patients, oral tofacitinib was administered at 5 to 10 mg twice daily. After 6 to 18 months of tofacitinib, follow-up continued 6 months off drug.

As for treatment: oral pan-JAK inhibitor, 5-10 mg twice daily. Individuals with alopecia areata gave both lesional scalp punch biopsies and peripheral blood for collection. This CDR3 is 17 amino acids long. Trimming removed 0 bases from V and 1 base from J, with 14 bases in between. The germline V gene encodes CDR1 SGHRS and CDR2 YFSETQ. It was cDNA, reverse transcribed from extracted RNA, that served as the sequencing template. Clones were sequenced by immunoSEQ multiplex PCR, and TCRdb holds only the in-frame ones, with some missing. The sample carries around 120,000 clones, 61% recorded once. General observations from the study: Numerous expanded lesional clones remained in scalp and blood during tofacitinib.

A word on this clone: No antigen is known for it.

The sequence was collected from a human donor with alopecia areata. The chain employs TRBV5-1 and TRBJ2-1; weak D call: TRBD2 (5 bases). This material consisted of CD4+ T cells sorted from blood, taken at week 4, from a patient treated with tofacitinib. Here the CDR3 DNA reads TGCGCCAGCAGCTTGGATACTAGGAGTGGGTCCTACAATGAGCAGTTCTTC. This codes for CASSLDTRSGSYNEQFF. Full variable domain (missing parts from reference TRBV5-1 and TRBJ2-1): KAGVTQTPRYLIKTRGQQVTLSCSPISGHRSVSWYQQTPGQGLQFLFEYFSETQRNKGNFPGRFSGRQFSNSRSEMNVSTLELGDSALYLCASSLDTRSGSYNEQFFGPGTRLTVL.